The sequence of this T cell receptor beta chain was determined in a study of tissue T cells after allogeneic stem cell transplantation. Study conclusions and caveats: Within patients, tissue anatomy strongly shaped TCR repertoire composition.

Assay: immunoSEQ multiplex PCR; the TCRdb copy retains only in-frame clones and omits some. The repertoire includes a few thousand clones, 50% of them detected once, and about 16% sits in the top ten. The germline gives CDR1 KGHPV, CDR2 FQNQEV (reference sequence). With 4 bases clipped from V and 0 bases from J, the junction kept 0 bases outside the gene matches. This CDR3 contains 14 residues. Comment on this clone: No antigen is known for it. Germline and genes here are mouse. The CDR3 is cut off 1 residue early in the read; its end comes from the germline J gene.

Time point meaning: mouse harvest day 14 after allogeneic transplant. The graft held 10^6 splenic CD5+ T cells and 10^7 T-cell-depleted bone marrow cells. B6 (H2b) cells into BALB/c (H2d) mice; tissues taken at day 7 or 14. This receptor was taken from a female BALB/c mouse given C57BL/6 T cells with graft-versus-host disease after an allogeneic hematopoietic cell transplant. Material for sequencing was gut tissue. The J gene is TRBJ2-3, the V gene TRBV26; 8 bases align to TRBD1. This CDR3 reads CASSRTGSAETLYF. CDR3 bases read: TGTGCCAGCAGTCGGACAGGGAGTGCAGAAACGCTGTAT. Based on the CDR3 plus reference TRBV26 and TRBJ2-3, the full variable domain is NSKVIQTPRYLVKGQGQKAKMRCIPEKGHPVVFWYQQNKNNEFKFLINFQNQEVLQQIDMTEKRFSAECPSNSPCSLEIQSSEAGDSALYLCASSRTGSAETLYFGSGTRLTVL.